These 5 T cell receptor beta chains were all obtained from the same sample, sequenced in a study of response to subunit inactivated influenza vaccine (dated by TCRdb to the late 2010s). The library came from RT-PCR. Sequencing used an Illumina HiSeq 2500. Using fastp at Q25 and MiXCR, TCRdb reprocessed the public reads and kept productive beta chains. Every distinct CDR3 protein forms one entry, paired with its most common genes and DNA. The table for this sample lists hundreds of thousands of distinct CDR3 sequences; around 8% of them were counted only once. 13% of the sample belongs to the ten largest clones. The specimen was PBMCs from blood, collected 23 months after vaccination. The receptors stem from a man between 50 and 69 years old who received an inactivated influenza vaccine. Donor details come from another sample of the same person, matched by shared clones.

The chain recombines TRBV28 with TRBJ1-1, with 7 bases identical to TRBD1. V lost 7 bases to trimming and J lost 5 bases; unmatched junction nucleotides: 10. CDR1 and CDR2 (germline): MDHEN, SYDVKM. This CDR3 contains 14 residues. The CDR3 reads CASILTGRGTEAFF. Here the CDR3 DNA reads TGTGCCAGCATTCTGACAGGGCGAGGGACTGAAGCTTTCTTT.

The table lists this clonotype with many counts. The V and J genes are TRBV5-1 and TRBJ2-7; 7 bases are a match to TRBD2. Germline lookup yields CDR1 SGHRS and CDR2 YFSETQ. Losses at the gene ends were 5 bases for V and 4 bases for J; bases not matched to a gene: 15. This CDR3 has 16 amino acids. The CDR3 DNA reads TGCGCCAGCAGAGCCGAGGTATGGCGGGAGCGTTACGAGCAGTACTTC. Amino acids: CASRAEVWRERYEQYF.

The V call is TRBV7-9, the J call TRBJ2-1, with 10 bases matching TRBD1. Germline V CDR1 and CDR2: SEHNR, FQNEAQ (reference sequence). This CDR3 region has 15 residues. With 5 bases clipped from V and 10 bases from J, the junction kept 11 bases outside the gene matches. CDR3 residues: CASSKDRGMAVEQFF. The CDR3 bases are TGTGCCAGCAGCAAGGACAGGGGGATGGCTGTCGAGCAGTTCTTC.

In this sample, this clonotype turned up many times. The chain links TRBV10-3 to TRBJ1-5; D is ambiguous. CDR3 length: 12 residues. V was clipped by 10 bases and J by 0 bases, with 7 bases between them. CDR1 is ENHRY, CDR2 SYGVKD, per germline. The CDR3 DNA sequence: TGTGCCAGCGGCTTTAGCAATCAGCCCCAGCATTTT. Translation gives CASGFSNQPQHF.

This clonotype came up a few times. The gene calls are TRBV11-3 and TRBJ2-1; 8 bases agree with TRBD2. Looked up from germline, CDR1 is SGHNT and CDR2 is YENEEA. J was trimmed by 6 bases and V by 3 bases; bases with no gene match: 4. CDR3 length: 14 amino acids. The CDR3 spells CASSFSGASNEQFF. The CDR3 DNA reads TGTGCCAGCAGCTTTAGCGGGGCAAGCAATGAGCAGTTCTTC.